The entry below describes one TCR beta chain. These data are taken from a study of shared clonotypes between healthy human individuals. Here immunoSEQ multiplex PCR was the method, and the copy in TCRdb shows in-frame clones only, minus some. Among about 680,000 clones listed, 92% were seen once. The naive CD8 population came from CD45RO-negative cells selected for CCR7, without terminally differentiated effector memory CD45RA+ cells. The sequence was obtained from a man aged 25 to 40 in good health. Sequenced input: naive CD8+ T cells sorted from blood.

The CDR3 sequence is CASSEPGGLSQPQHF. The CDR3 DNA reads as TGTGCCAGCAGTGAACCCGGTGGGCTTTCCCAGCCCCAGCATTTT. The V and J genes are TRBV6-1 and TRBJ1-5, with D unresolved. There are 15 residues in the CDR3. Deletions cut 2 bases from V and 7 bases from J, with 15 bases between. Germline CDR1 MNHNS, CDR2 SASEGT.